This passage covers 17 T cell receptor beta chains from one sample sequenced in a study of shared clonotypes between healthy human individuals. TCRdb's copy holds only in-frame clones and misses some; the assay was immunoSEQ multiplex PCR. Of about 1 million clones in the sample, 65% to 80% were seen once. Sample: memory CD4+ T cells sorted from blood. As to subset: CD45RA-negative fraction. These receptors were taken from a man younger than 35 in good health.

V and J are TRBV10-3 and TRBJ1-5, with D uncertain. With 8 bases removed from V and 4 bases from J, the gap between germline ends came to 12 bases. Germline V CDR1 and CDR2: ENHRY, SYGVKD. There are 13 residues in the CDR3. CDR3 coding DNA: TGTGCCATCGGTAATCCGGGAAATCAGCCCCAGCATTTT. Residues: CAIGNPGNQPQHF.

The chain couples TRBV7-2 to TRBJ2-4; D is uncertain. The CDR3 has 17 amino acids. With 4 bases removed from V and 0 bases from J, the gap between germline ends came to 16 bases. Germline assignment: CDR1 SGHTA and CDR2 FQGNSA. The CDR3 here is CASSSTGPNIAKNIQYF. In DNA, the CDR3 is TGTGCCAGCAGCTCTACCGGCCCCAACATAGCCAAAAACATTCAGTACTTC.

The chain is built from TRBV9 and TRBJ2-7; tentatively, D is TRBD2 (6 bases). This CDR3 has 14 amino acids. Trimming cost V 4 bases and J 0 bases, with 11 bases left between them. Germline-derived CDR1 and CDR2 are SGDLS and YYNGEE. The DNA for the CDR3 is TGTGCCAGCAGCCTACAGACTAGCTCCTACGAGCAGTACTTC. It is translated as CASSLQTSSYEQYF.

V and J are TRBV5-6 and TRBJ2-5; D may be TRBD1 or TRBD2 (5 bases each). Per the germline V gene, CDR1 is SGHDT and CDR2 is YYEEEE. CDR3 length: 14 amino acids. Trimming stripped 3 bases from V and 3 bases from J, with 12 bases between. The CDR3 DNA sequence: TGTGCCAGCAGCTCCCAGGGACCTAAAGAGACCCAGTACTTC. Translation gives CASSSQGPKETQYF.

A few counts support this clone. This CDR3 is also generated by other DNA sequences in the sample. The V gene is TRBV7-6, the J gene TRBJ2-5, with D unresolved. Per the germline V gene, CDR1 is SGHVS and CDR2 is FNYEAQ. CDR3 size: 12 residues. The V gene lost 7 bases and the J gene lost 1 base, with 7 bases spanning the gap. CDR3 in DNA: TGTGCCAGCAAAGCGTCCCAAGAGACCCAGTACTTC. Its protein is CASKASQETQYF.

This chain joins TRBV4-3 and TRBJ2-7; TRBD2 aligns across 10 bases. Looked up from germline, CDR1 is LGHNA and CDR2 is YSLEER. CDR3 length: 17 residues. The V gene end was trimmed by 0 bases and the J gene end by 0 bases; junction bases not matched to a gene: 5. CDR3 in DNA: TGCGCCAGCAGCCAAGATCTGGCTAGCGGGAGCTCCTACGAGCAGTACTTC. Translation: CASSQDLASGSSYEQYF.

The chain links TRBV6-1 to TRBJ2-6; D is unresolved. V was trimmed by 1 base and J by 0 bases, leaving 10 bases between them. In germline, CDR1 is MNHNS, CDR2 SASEGT. This CDR3 comprises 17 residues. The CDR3 DNA reads as TGTGCCAGCAGTGAAGGGTTTTCCTACTCTGGGGCCAACGTCCTGACTTTC. As protein: CASSEGFSYSGANVLTF.

This chain uses TRBV7-2 with TRBJ2-2; 10 nucleotides match TRBD1. V dropped 7 bases and J dropped 3; count of bases not matched to a gene: 8. Germline V gene data show CDR1 as SGHTA and CDR2 as FQGNSA. This CDR3 has 16 residues. The CDR3 sequence: CASKNDRGLDTGELFF. Here the CDR3 DNA reads TGTGCCAGCAAGAATGACAGGGGGCTCGACACCGGGGAGCTGTTTTTT. Supplemented by reference TRBV7-2 and TRBJ2-2, the full variable domain reads GAGVSQSPSNKVTEKGKDVELRCDPISGHTALYWYRQSLGQGLEFLIYFQGNSAPDKSGLPSDRFSAERTGGSVSTLTIQRTQQEDSAVYLCASKNDRGLDTGELFFGEGSRLTVL.

CDR3: CASSEGSGGSWETQYF. As DNA, the CDR3 is TGTGCCAGCAGTGAAGGTAGCGGGGGATCGTGGGAGACCCAGTACTTC. This sequence joins TRBV2 and TRBJ2-5, with TRBD2 matching over 9 bases. The length of the CDR3 is 16 residues. Germline-derived CDR1 and CDR2 are SNHLY and FYNNEI. V was clipped by 1 base and J by 5 bases; unmatched bases: 8.

The rearrangement links TRBV14 to TRBJ2-5; D remains ambiguous. This CDR3 comprises 15 residues. Trimming stripped 0 bases from V and 5 bases from J, with 13 bases between. Germline CDR1 is SGHDN and CDR2 is FVKESK. The CDR3 loop is CASSQDRMPPETQYF. The CDR3 nucleotides are TGTGCCAGCAGCCAAGATCGGATGCCACCGGAGACCCAGTACTTC.

The table lists this clone with a few counts. The V gene is TRBV27, the J gene TRBJ2-2, with unresolved D. The CDR3 covers 14 residues. Trimming took 6 bases from V and 0 from J, leaving 8 bases between them. Germline CDR1 is MNHEY and CDR2 is SMNVEV (reference sequence). For the CDR3, the DNA is TGTGCCAGCAGATACACAGCGAACACCGGGGAGCTGTTTTTT. Translated, it gives CASRYTANTGELFF.

The rearrangement joins TRBV28 to TRBJ1-2; TRBD1 matches at 8 bases. The germline V gene has CDR1 MDHEN and CDR2 SYDVKM. There are 12 residues in the CDR3. The trim removed 10 bases at V and 7 bases at J, leaving 8 bases unmatched. This CDR3 reads CATTRTGLGYTF. In DNA, the CDR3 is TGTGCCACCACGAGGACAGGGCTTGGCTACACCTTC.

The V call is TRBV4-3, the J call TRBJ1-5, with D possibly matching TRBD1 (5 bases). The V end lost 6 bases, the J end lost 7 bases, and 13 bases lay between the germline ends. The CDR3 length is 13 residues. The germline CDR1 and CDR2 sequences are LGHNA and YSLEER. The CDR3 loop reads CASSVGPRQPQHF. DNA for the CDR3: TGCGCCAGCAGTGTGGGGCCTAGACAGCCCCAGCATTTT.

The rearrangement joins TRBV30 to TRBJ2-3; tentative D call: TRBD2 (5 bases). The germline V gene encodes CDR1 GTSNPN and CDR2 SVGIG (reference sequence). The length of the CDR3 is 13 residues. The V end lost 1 base, the J end lost 9 bases, and 14 bases lay between the germline ends. The CDR3 nucleotides read TGTGCCTGGAGTGACCGCGGACTGTCGACGCAGTATTTT. Its translation is CAWSDRGLSTQYF.

This clone was detected a few times. The chain uses TRBV6-1 and TRBJ1-1; TRBD1 matches at 9 bases. There are 16 residues in the CDR3. The germline V gene encodes CDR1 MNHNS and CDR2 SASEGT. After removal of 4 bases from V and 4 bases from J, the junction contained 10 bases not matched to a gene. CDR3 nucleotide sequence: TGTGCCAGCAGTGTGGACAGGGGAGGATGGGGCACTGAAGCTTTCTTT. It specifies CASSVDRGGWGTEAFF.

The J gene is TRBJ1-2, the V gene TRBV9; 7 positions match TRBD1. Germline lookup yields CDR1 SGDLS and CDR2 YYNGEE. The CDR3 is 17 residues long. The V segment lost 0 bases and the J segment 5 bases; nucleotides outside the gene matches: 13. The CDR3 loop reads CASSVEIASAGGYGYTF. CDR3 sequence (DNA): TGTGCCAGCAGCGTAGAGATCGCGTCGGCAGGGGGTTATGGCTACACCTTC.

This clone was seen only a few times. The chain carries TRBV19 and TRBJ1-2; D is ambiguous. The CDR3 is made up of 15 amino acids. Germline V gene lookup returns CDR1 LNHDA and CDR2 SQIVND (reference sequence). Between the trimmed V and J ends, which lost 4 bases and 0 bases, there was a span of 12 bases. The CDR3 region has the DNA TGTGCCAGTAGTAACGTCGGCAGCACTAACTATGGCTACACCTTC. The encoded protein is CASSNVGSTNYGYTF. The full variable domain, with the rest looked up from reference TRBV19 and TRBJ1-2, is DGGITQSPKYLFRKEGQNVTLSCEQNLNHDAMYWYRQDPGQGLRLIYYSQIVNDFQKGDIAEGYSVSREKKESFPLTVTSAQKNPTAFYLCASSNVGSTNYGYTFGSGTRLTVV.